This entry features one TCR beta chain sequence. The antigen is not known. This sample stems from a study of T cell repertoires in cytomegalovirus infection. The overall study: Epitope selection comprised recently identified HLA-C-restricted CMV epitopes and well-studied HLA-B-restricted CMV epitopes. The public TCR beta signatures pointed to both CMV infection and matching HLA type. Overall study results and limits: Dominant in the ex vivo response were TCR beta clonotypes restricted by HLA-C and specific for CMV. Cumulative public TCR beta family frequency identified carriers of CMV plus the relevant HLA.

CDR1 and CDR2 from the germline V gene are MGHDK and SYGVNS. The CDR3 contains 21 residues. Trimming stripped 2 bases from V and 0 bases from J, with 26 bases between. TCRdb re-called the reads with MiXCR, one entry per CDR3 protein. The sample shows about 500,000 distinct CDR3 sequences, 30% to 35% of them seen only once. The material was cultured PBMCs, obtained from culture after CMV antigen stimulation. The chain combines TRBV25-1 with TRBJ2-1, with D perhaps matching TRBD2 (6 bases). The source is a human donor in good health (CMV status not recorded). Some clones in this sample may be carry-over from other donors' samples. For the CDR3, the DNA is TGTGCCAGCAGTGAAAGTATAGGCTCGGGTAGCGGATCAAACTCCTACAATGAGCAGTTCTTC. The encoded protein is CASSESIGSGSGSNSYNEQFF.